This section outlines one T cell receptor beta chain sequence together with its context. The data originate from a study of CD8 T cells in Susac syndrome. This CDR3 is 15 amino acids long. V was clipped by 3 bases and J by 6 bases, with 15 bases between them. CDR1 SNHLY and CDR2 FYNNEI come from the germline V gene. RNA, at about 0.45 to 1 ug, was reverse transcribed with random hexamers. In TCRdb, the immunoSEQ multiplex PCR reads were re-called with MiXCR into one record per CDR3 protein. The sample shows some 130,000 distinct CDR3 sequences, more than 85% of them seen only once. This clonotype originated in a human donor with Susac syndrome. The chain carries TRBV2 and TRBJ2-4; maybe TRBD1 (5 bases). Sequencing used CD8+ T cells from PBMCs. CDR3 amino acids: CASSDDGAATNIQYF. CDR3 bases: TGTGCCAGCAGTGATGATGGGGCAGCTACAAACATTCAGTACTTC.